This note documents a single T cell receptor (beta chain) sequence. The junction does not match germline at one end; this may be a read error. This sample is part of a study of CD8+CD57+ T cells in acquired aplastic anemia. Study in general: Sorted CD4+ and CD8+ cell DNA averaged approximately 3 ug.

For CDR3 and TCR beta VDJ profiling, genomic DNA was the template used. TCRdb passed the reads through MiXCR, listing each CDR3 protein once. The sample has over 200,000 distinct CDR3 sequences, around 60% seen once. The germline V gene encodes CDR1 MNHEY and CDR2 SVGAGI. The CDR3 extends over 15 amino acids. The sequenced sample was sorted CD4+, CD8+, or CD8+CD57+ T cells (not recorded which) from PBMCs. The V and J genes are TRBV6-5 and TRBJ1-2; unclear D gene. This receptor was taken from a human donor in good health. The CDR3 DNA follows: TGTGCCAGCAGTCACTCTACGGGCCCAGAAGATGGCTACACCTTC. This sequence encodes CASSHSTGPEDGYTF.